One and the same sample provided the 29 T cell receptor beta chains below, sequenced in a study of metastatic and nonmetastatic thyroid tumors. TCRdb reanalyzed the PCR reads via MiXCR. Here the sample spans about 92,000 clones, more than 12% being singletons. Treatment of any kind had been given to no patient before thyroid surgery. Sequenced: blood. The receptor set was obtained from a female donor with papillary thyroid cancer or a benign thyroid nodule (not recorded which). Some clones in this sample may be carry-over from other donors' samples.

This clone was recorded a few times. One junction end does not reproduce the germline sequence, and a read error may be involved. The chain has TRBV6-1 and TRBJ2-6, with TRBD1 as a possible D gene (5 bases). Germline V lookup: CDR1 MNHNS, CDR2 SASEGT. The CDR3 totals 17 residues. The CDR3, as DNA: TGTGCCAGCAGTCCAGACCCCTGGGTTGTAGGGGCCAACTTCCTGACTTTC. This codes for CASSPDPWVVGANFLTF.

The chain links TRBV5-1 to TRBJ2-1, with 13 bases aligning to TRBD2. V was clipped by 3 bases and J by 9 bases; unmatched bases: 15. The CDR3 totals 18 residues. Germline lookup yields CDR1 SGHRS and CDR2 YFSETQ. CDR3 nucleotide sequence: TGCGCCAGCAGCTACGGGACTAGCGGGATCTCTCAAGGTAGTGAGCAGTTCTTC. This translates into CASSYGTSGISQGSEQFF.

This clone was counted ten times or more. This may be a read error: a much more frequent sequence differs by one nucleotide. V usage is TRBV2 and J usage is TRBJ2-3, with a weak D call TRBD2 (6 bases). The CDR3 has 15 residues. Trimming pared 5 bases from V and 0 bases from J, leaving 12 bases between. The germline V gene has CDR1 SNHLY and CDR2 FYNNEI. The CDR3 sequence is CASSRRAGSTDTQYF. The CDR3, as DNA: TGTGCCAGCAGTCGACGAGCGGGTAGCACAGATACGCAGTATTTT.

This clone appeared many times. J is TRBJ1-6 and V is TRBV4-2; no firm D call. Germline assignment: CDR1 LGHNA and CDR2 YNFKEQ. This CDR3 region has 18 residues. Trimming removed 0 bases at V and 6 bases at J, with 18 bases between. CDR3 in amino acids: CASSQDGPPRGANSPLHF. DNA of the CDR3: TGTGCCAGCAGCCAAGATGGCCCCCCCCGGGGAGCTAATTCACCCCTCCACTTT.

This clone was counted ten times or more. The rearrangement joins TRBV20-1 to TRBJ1-1; TRBD1 matches 10 bases. Losses at the gene ends were 8 bases for V and 3 bases for J; bases not matched to a gene: 6. CDR3 size: 13 residues. Germline CDR1 and CDR2: DFQATT and SNEGSKA (reference sequence). CDR3 protein: CSCYGTGDTEAFF. CDR3 coding DNA: TGCAGTTGCTACGGGACAGGGGACACTGAAGCTTTCTTT.

There are a few counts of this clone. A much larger clone differs by one base, so this may be a read error. The chain is built from TRBV19 and TRBJ1-1, with D possibly being TRBD1 (5 bases). Between the trimmed V and J ends, which lost 6 bases and 2 bases, there was a span of 16 bases. Germline loops: CDR1 LNHDA, CDR2 SQIVND (reference sequence). The CDR3 extends over 15 amino acids. CDR3 region: CASSLQRGGNTEAFF. The DNA for the CDR3 is TGTGCCAGTAGCCTACAGCGGGGGGGAAACACTGAAGCTTTCTTT.

Note on this clone: A read error is possible here, since a much larger clone lies one base away. Distinct nucleotide sequences in the sample also encode this CDR3. The chain carries TRBV24-1 and TRBJ1-2, with no clear D. The CDR3 runs 13 residues. Per the germline V gene, CDR1 is KGHDR and CDR2 is SFDVKD. Between the trimmed V and J ends, which lost 3 bases and 8 bases, there was a span of 12 bases. In DNA, the CDR3 is TGTGCCACCAGTGATCTCCGGGGTCAGGGCTACACCTTC. Protein: CATSDLRGQGYTF.

The sample holds a few counts of this clone. At the DNA level, this CDR3 is encoded by other sequences in the same sample as well. V usage is TRBV20-1 and J usage is TRBJ1-1; tentative D call: TRBD1 (6 bases). V was clipped by 3 bases and J by 3 bases, with 17 bases between them. CDR3 length: 15 amino acids. Germline V lookup: CDR1 DFQATT, CDR2 SNEGSKA (reference sequence). Here the CDR3 reads CSASRGQEVDTEAFF. As DNA, the CDR3 is TGCAGTGCTAGCAGGGGTCAGGAGGTGGACACTGAAGCTTTCTTT.

This clone was recorded many times. This rearrangement joins TRBV29-1 to TRBJ1-2, with D tentatively TRBD1 (6 bases). With 4 bases removed from V and 1 base from J, the gap between germline ends came to 13 bases. Germline assignment: CDR1 SQVTM and CDR2 ANQGSEA. The CDR3 spans 14 residues. For the CDR3, the DNA is TGCAGCGTTGTAGGGGGGGCCTTTAACTATGGCTACACCTTC. It specifies CSVVGGAFNYGYTF. The full variable domain, its missing parts supplied by reference TRBV29-1 and TRBJ1-2, is SAVISQKPSRDICQRGTSLTIQCQVDSQVTMMFWYRQQPGQSLTLIATANQGSEATYESGFVIDKFPISRPNLTFSTLTVSNMSPEDSSIYLCSVVGGAFNYGYTFGSGTRLTVV.

As for this clone: Possible read error: a much larger clone is one base away. This chain links TRBV11-2 with TRBJ2-7; 10 bases map to TRBD2. The junction had 11 bases not matched to a gene; V was cut back by 3 bases and J by 0 bases. Germline V gene sequence: CDR1 SGHAT, CDR2 FQNNGV. This CDR3 region has 18 residues. CDR3 residues: CASSFWCSGGPCSYEQYF. CDR3 bases: TGTGCCAGCAGCTTCTGGTGTAGCGGGGGGCCGTGCTCCTACGAGCAGTACTTC.

In its sample, this clone was seen many times. The chain couples TRBV18 to TRBJ2-1; 8 positions agree with TRBD1. Trimming took 2 bases from V and 1 from J; bases not matched to a gene: 1. In germline, CDR1 is KGHSH, CDR2 LQKENI. This CDR3 is built from 15 residues. The CDR3 is CASSPTGGSYNEQFF. Here the CDR3 DNA reads TGTGCCAGCTCACCAACAGGGGGGTCCTACAATGAGCAGTTCTTC.

This clone has at least ten counts. The chain is built from TRBV30 and TRBJ1-1; 9 nucleotides align to TRBD1. The V gene end was trimmed by 0 bases and the J gene end by 10 bases; junction bases not matched to a gene: 9. The CDR3 runs 14 residues. The V gene's germline CDR1 is GTSNPN and CDR2 SVGIG (reference sequence). CDR3: CAWSVQTGGKGAFF. CDR3 coding DNA: TGTGCCTGGAGTGTTCAAACAGGGGGCAAGGGAGCTTTCTTT.

This clone was seen repeatedly, ten times or more. This chain connects TRBV11-2 to TRBJ1-4, with TRBD1 identical over 9 bases. Germline V gives CDR1 SGHAT, CDR2 FQNNGV. V lost 8 bases, J lost 8 bases, and 12 bases stayed unmatched. The CDR3 covers 15 residues. This chain's CDR3 is CASADGTGTGEKLFF. The CDR3 nucleotides read TGTGCCAGCGCCGACGGGACAGGGACGGGGGAAAAACTGTTTTTT.

This clone was observed a handful of times. Germline and junction disagree at one end, which may indicate a read error. CDR3: CTSSYEGGGGQPQHF. The CDR3 DNA sequence: TGTACCAGCAGTTACGAAGGGGGAGGGGGTCAGCCCCAGCATTTT. This chain joins TRBV6-2 or TRBV6-3 and TRBJ1-5; D is perhaps TRBD1 (6 bases). CDR1 is MNHEY and CDR2 is SVGEGT in the germline V gene. The CDR3 consists of 15 residues.

This clone has a count of ten or more. V gene TRBV5-1 combines with J gene TRBJ1-2; 7 bases are shared with TRBD1. From germline, CDR1 is SGHRS and CDR2 YFSETQ. The CDR3 is made up of 13 amino acids. J gave up 4 bases and V 4 bases, and 4 bases lay outside the gene matches. CDR3 DNA: TGCGCCAGCAGCAACCGGGACAGCTATGGCTACACCTTC. Translated, it gives CASSNRDSYGYTF.

Note on this clone: Additional DNA sequences in this sample encode the identical CDR3. The chain uses TRBV7-2 and TRBJ2-5; D is unresolved. V lost 5 bases and J lost 1, with 11 bases in between. This CDR3 spans 14 amino acids. The germline CDR1 and CDR2 sequences are SGHTA and FQGNSA. For the CDR3, the DNA is TGTGCCAGCAGCACCGGCACCTCCCAAGAGACCCAGTACTTC. This translates into CASSTGTSQETQYF.

For this clone: Sequence at one end of the junction differs from germline and may be a read error. The chain couples TRBV7-2 to TRBJ2-4; no reliable D call. The CDR3 extends over 15 amino acids. Per the germline V gene, CDR1 is SGHTA and CDR2 is FQGNSA. The CDR3 nucleotides are TGTGCCAACAGCTTCTTTGGACGTGCGTTAAACATTCAGTACTTC. Translated: CANSFFGRALNIQYF.

This clone was recorded at least ten times. This sample includes further DNA sequences coding for the same CDR3. V gene TRBV29-1 combines with J gene TRBJ2-5, with 8 bases matching TRBD1. CDR1 is SQVTM and CDR2 is ANQGSEA in the germline V gene. Losses at the gene ends were 0 bases for V and 5 bases for J; bases not matched to a gene: 2. The CDR3 loop spans 13 amino acids. In nucleotides, the CDR3 is TGCAGCGTTGAAGATAGACAGGGGGAGACCCAGTACTTC. Protein product: CSVEDRQGETQYF. Combining the CDR3 with reference TRBV29-1 and TRBJ2-5 gives the whole variable domain SAVISQKPSRDICQRGTSLTIQCQVDSQVTMMFWYRQQPGQSLTLIATANQGSEATYESGFVIDKFPISRPNLTFSTLTVSNMSPEDSSIYLCSVEDRQGETQYFGPGTRLLVL.

In its sample, this clone was seen many times. This chain uses TRBV18 with TRBJ2-3; 8 bases are shared with TRBD2. The V gene end was trimmed by 4 bases and the J gene end by 4 bases; junction bases not matched to a gene: 7. The CDR3 contains 15 residues. CDR1 is KGHSH and CDR2 is LQKENI in the germline V gene. The CDR3 is CASSLAGGSADTQYF. CDR3 bases: TGTGCCAGCTCACTTGCGGGGGGTTCAGCAGATACGCAGTATTTT.

On this clone: Other nucleotide sequences from this sample produce the same CDR3. The chain has TRBV5-4 and TRBJ2-3; D is tentatively TRBD1 or TRBD2 (7 bases each). Trimming took 6 bases from V and 2 from J, leaving 16 bases between them. Germline values: CDR1 SGHNT, CDR2 YYREEE (reference sequence). The CDR3 runs 15 residues. CDR3 region: CASTPGGANTDTQYF. The DNA of the CDR3 is TGTGCCAGCACCCCAGGGGGGGCCAACACAGATACGCAGTATTTT.

Regarding this clone: A junction end diverges from the germline sequence, so it may reflect a read error. The CDR3 DNA sequence: TGCTACGTGTGGGGGCCAGGGGTCTATAGCAATCAGCCACAGCATTTT. It specifies CYVWGPGVYSNQPQHF. The chain combines TRBV6-1 with TRBJ1-5; TRBD1 might be the D (6 bases). CDR3 length: 16 residues. Germline-derived CDR1 and CDR2 are MNHNS and SASEGT.

About this clone: Germline is not matched at one junction end, which may reflect a read error. The genes are TRBV7-3 and TRBJ2-3, with D perhaps matching TRBD2 (5 bases). The germline V gene has CDR1 SGHTA and CDR2 FQGTGA. This CDR3 has 14 amino acids. CDR3 nucleotides: TGTGCCAGCGGCTTAATGTCGGGAACAGATACGCAGTATTTT. It yields the protein CASGLMSGTDTQYF.

In its sample, this clone was seen a few times. The chain is built from TRBV20-1 and TRBJ1-4; D might be TRBD1 (5 bases). This CDR3 spans 18 amino acids. Germline CDR1 reads DFQATT; CDR2 reads SNEGSKA (reference sequence). The germline V and J ends were trimmed by 0 bases and 4 bases, with 21 bases remaining between them. CDR3 protein: CSARDPTTPGLFNEKLFF. CDR3 coding DNA: TGCAGTGCTAGAGATCCTACTACACCGGGACTGTTTAATGAAAAACTGTTTTTT.

This clone was counted many times. The gene calls are TRBV5-5 and TRBJ1-1; D is perhaps TRBD1 (6 bases). Per the germline V gene, CDR1 is SGHKS and CDR2 is YYEKEE (reference sequence). This CDR3 comprises 16 residues. V dropped 0 bases and J dropped 1 base, with 13 bases sitting between them. CDR3 amino acids: CASSLAPGARNTEAFF. CDR3 in DNA: TGTGCCAGCAGCTTGGCCCCGGGGGCGCGGAACACTGAAGCTTTCTTT.

Sample share makes this clone medium-sized. The CDR3 protein is CASSLDKGQRGKFF. The CDR3 region has the DNA TGTGCCAGCAGCTTAGATAAGGGCCAGCGGGGGAAGTTCTTC. The chain uses TRBV7-2 and TRBJ2-1, with 8 nucleotides matching TRBD2. CDR3 length equals 14 residues. Per germline, CDR1 SGHTA and CDR2 FQGNSA. The V and J ends lost 1 base and 14 bases, in that order; junction bases with no gene match: 10.

In this sample, this clone turned up many times. The chain uses TRBV6-1 and TRBJ2-1; the match to TRBD1 covers 9 bases. CDR3 size: 16 residues. V lost 4 bases to trimming and J lost 5 bases; unmatched junction nucleotides: 9. Germline CDR1 and CDR2: MNHNS and SASEGT. In DNA, the CDR3 is TGTGCCAGCAGTGGAGGGACAGGGAATAAGGACAATGAGCAGTTCTTC. It codes for CASSGGTGNKDNEQFF.

The chain has TRBV28 and TRBJ2-7, with 9 nucleotides matching TRBD1. CDR1 and CDR2 from the germline V gene are MDHEN and SYDVKM. V was clipped by 3 bases and J by 4 bases; unmatched bases: 7. There are 15 residues in the CDR3. CDR3 DNA sequence: TGTGCCAGCAGTTTCGGGGACAGGGCCCCTTACGAGCAGTACTTC. This encodes CASSFGDRAPYEQYF.

In its sample, this clone was seen many times. The rearrangement uses TRBV12-3 or TRBV12-4 and TRBJ2-3; D is unresolved. V lost 3 bases to trimming and J lost 0 bases, with 10 bases between them. CDR3 size: 15 residues. CDR3 residues: CASSFSPASTDTQYF. The CDR3 DNA sequence: TGTGCCAGCAGTTTCAGTCCCGCTAGCACAGATACGCAGTATTTT.

This clone was counted ten times or more. V usage is TRBV11-2 and J usage is TRBJ2-7; tentative D call: TRBD1 (8 bases). The V gene lost 4 bases and the J gene lost 7 bases, with 17 bases spanning the gap. CDR3 length equals 14 residues. CDR1 and CDR2 (germline): SGHAT, FQNNGV. In DNA, the CDR3 is TGTGCCAGCAGCTCACTCAGGGGGCGGGGGGAGCAGTACTTC. Amino acids: CASSSLRGRGEQYF.